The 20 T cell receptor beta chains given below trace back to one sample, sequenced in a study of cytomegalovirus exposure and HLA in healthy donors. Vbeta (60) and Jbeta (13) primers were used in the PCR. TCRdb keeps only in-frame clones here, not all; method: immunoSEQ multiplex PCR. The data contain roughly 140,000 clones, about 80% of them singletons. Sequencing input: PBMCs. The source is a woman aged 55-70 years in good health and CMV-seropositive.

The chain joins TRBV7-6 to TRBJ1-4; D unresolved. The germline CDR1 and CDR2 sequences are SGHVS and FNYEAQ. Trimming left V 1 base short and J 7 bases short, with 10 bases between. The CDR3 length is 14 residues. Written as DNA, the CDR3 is TGTGCCAGCAGCTTAGTTAGGGCGGGTGAAAAACTGTTTTTT. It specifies CASSLVRAGEKLFF.

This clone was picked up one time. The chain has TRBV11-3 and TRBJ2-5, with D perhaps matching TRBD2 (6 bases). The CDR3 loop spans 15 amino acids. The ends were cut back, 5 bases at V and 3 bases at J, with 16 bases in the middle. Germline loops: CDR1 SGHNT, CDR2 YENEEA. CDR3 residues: CASSDPLQREETQYF. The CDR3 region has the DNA TGTGCCAGCAGCGACCCCCTCCAGCGGGAAGAGACCCAGTACTTC. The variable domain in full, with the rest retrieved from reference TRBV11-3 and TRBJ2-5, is EAGVVQSPRYKIIEKKQPVAFWCNPISGHNTLYWYLQNLGQGPELLIRYENEEAVDDSQLPKDRFSAERLKGVDSTLKIQPAELGDSAVYLCASSDPLQREETQYFGPGTRLLVL.

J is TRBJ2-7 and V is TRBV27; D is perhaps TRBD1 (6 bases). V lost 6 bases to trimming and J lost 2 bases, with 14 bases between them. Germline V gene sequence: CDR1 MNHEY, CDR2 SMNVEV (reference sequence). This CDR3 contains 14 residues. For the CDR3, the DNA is TGTGCCAGCAGCGAAACACAGGGAGCCTACGAGCAGTACTTC. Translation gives CASSETQGAYEQYF.

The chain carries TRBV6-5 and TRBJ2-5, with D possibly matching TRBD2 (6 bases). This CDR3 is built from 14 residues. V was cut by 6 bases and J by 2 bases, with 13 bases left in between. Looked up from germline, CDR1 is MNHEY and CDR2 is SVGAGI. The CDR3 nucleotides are TGTGCCAGCAGAGCCTCTGGGGGGCAAGAGACCCAGTACTTC. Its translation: CASRASGGQETQYF.

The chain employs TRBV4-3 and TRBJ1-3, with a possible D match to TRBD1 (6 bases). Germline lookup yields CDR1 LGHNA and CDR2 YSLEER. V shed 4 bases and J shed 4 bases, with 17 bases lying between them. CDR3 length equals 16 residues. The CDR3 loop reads CASSPLGGASGNTIYF. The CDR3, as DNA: TGCGCCAGCAGCCCCCTCGGGGGGGCATCGGGAAACACCATATATTTT.

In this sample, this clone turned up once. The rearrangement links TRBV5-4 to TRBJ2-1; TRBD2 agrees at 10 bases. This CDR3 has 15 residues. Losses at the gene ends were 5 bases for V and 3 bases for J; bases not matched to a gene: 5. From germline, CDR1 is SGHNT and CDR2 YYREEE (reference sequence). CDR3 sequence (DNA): TGTGCCAGCAGATCCGGACTAGCGGACTACAATGAGCAGTTCTTC. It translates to CASRSGLADYNEQFF.

The CDR3 loop reads CASSFSGTPYEQYF. The CDR3 DNA is TGTGCCAGCAGCTTTTCGGGGACACCCTACGAGCAGTACTTC. The V call is TRBV5-5, the J call TRBJ2-7; TRBD1 is a possible D gene (6 bases). The CDR3 loop spans 14 amino acids. V lost 2 bases and J lost 2, with 11 bases in between. Germline V gene data show CDR1 as SGHKS and CDR2 as YYEKEE (reference sequence). Full variable domain (missing parts from reference TRBV5-5 and TRBJ2-7): DAGVTQSPTHLIKTRGQQVTLRCSPISGHKSVSWYQQVLGQGPQFIFQYYEKEERGRGNFPDRFSARQFPNYSSELNVNALLLGDSALYLCASSFSGTPYEQYFGPGTRLTVT.

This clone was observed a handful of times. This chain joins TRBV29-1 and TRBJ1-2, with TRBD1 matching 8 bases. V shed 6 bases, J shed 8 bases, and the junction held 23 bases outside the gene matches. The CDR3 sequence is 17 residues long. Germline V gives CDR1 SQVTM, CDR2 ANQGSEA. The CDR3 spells CSVLPYQQQGDDSGYTF. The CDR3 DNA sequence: TGCAGCGTCCTCCCATACCAACAACAGGGGGATGACTCGGGCTACACCTTC.

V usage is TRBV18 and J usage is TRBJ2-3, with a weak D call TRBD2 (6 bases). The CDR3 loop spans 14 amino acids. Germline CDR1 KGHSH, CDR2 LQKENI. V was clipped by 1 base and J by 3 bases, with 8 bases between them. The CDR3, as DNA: TGTGCCAGCTCACCACAACTAGCTACAGATACGCAGTATTTT. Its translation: CASSPQLATDTQYF. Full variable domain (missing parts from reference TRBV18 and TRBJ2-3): NAGVMQNPRHLVRRRGQEARLRCSPMKGHSHVYWYRQLPEEGLKFMVYLQKENIIDESGMPKERFSAEFPKEGPSILRIQQVVRGDSAAYFCASSPQLATDTQYFGPGTRLTVL.

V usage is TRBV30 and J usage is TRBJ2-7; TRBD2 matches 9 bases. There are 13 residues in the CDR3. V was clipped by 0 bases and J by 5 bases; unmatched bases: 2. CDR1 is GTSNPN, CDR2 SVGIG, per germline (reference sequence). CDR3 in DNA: TGTGCCTGGAGTGTAGCGGGAGGCCACGAGCAGTACTTC. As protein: CAWSVAGGHEQYF.

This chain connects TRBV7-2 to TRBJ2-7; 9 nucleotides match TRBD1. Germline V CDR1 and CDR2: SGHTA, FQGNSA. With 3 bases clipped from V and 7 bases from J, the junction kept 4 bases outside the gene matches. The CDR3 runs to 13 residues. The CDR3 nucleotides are TGTGCCAGCAGCTTTGGGACAGGGCAGGAGCAGTACTTC. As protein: CASSFGTGQEQYF.

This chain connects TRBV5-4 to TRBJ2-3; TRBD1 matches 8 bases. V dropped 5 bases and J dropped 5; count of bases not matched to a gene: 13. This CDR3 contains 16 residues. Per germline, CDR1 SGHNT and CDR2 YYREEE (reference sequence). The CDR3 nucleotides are TGTGCCAGCAGTCCCCAGAGGGCAGGGGGCTTAGATACGCAGTATTTT. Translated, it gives CASSPQRAGGLDTQYF.

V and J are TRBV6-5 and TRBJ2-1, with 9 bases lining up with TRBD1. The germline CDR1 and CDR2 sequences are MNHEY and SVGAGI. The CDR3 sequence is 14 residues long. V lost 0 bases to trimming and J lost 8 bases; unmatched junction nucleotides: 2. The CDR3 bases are TGTGCCAGCAGTTACTCTACAGGGGGCGATGAGCAGTTCTTC. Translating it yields CASSYSTGGDEQFF.

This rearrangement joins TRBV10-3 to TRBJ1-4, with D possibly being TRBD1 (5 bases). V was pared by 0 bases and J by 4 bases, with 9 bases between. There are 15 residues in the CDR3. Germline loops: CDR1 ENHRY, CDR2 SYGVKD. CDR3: CAISESDKSNEKLFF. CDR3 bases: TGTGCCATCAGTGAGTCGGACAAGAGTAATGAAAAACTGTTTTTT.

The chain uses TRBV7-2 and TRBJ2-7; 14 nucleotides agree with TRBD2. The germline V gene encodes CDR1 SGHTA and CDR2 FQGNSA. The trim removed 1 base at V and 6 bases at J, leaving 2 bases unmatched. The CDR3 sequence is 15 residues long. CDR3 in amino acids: CASSLVGLAGGEQYF. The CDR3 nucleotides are TGTGCCAGCAGCTTAGTCGGACTAGCGGGAGGCGAGCAGTACTTC.

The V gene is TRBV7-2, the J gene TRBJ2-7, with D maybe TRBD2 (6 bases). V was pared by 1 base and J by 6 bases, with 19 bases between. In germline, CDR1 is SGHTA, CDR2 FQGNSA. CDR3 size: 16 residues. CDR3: CASSLGGLAGAAEQYF. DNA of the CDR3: TGTGCCAGCAGCTTAGGGGGACTGGCGGGCGCGGCCGAGCAGTACTTC.

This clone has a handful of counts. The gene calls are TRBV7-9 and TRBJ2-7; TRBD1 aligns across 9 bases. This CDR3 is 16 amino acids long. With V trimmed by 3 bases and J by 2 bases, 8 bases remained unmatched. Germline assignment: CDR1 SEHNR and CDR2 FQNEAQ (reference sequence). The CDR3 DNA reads TGTGCCAGCAGCTTGGTCGGACAGGGGTTTGCCTACGAGCAGTACTTC. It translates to CASSLVGQGFAYEQYF.

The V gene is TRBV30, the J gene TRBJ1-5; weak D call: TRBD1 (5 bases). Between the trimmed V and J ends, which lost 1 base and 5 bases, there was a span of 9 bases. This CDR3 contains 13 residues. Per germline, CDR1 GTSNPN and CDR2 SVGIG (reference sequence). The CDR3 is CAWSAQGHQPQHF. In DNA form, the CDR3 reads TGTGCCTGGAGTGCGCAGGGCCATCAGCCCCAGCATTTT.

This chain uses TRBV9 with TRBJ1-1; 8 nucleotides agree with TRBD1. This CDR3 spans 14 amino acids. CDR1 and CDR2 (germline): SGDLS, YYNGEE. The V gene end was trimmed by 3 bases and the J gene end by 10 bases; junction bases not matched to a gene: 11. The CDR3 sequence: CASSGGQGLTGAFF. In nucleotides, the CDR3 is TGTGCCAGCAGCGGTGGACAGGGCTTAACGGGAGCTTTCTTT.

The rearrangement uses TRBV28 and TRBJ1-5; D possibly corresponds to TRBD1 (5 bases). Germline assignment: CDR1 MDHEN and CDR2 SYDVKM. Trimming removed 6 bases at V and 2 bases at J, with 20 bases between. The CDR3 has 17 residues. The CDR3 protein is CASRQDITTGGNQPQHF. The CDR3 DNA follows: TGTGCCAGCAGACAGGACATCACCACTGGCGGCAATCAGCCCCAGCATTTT.